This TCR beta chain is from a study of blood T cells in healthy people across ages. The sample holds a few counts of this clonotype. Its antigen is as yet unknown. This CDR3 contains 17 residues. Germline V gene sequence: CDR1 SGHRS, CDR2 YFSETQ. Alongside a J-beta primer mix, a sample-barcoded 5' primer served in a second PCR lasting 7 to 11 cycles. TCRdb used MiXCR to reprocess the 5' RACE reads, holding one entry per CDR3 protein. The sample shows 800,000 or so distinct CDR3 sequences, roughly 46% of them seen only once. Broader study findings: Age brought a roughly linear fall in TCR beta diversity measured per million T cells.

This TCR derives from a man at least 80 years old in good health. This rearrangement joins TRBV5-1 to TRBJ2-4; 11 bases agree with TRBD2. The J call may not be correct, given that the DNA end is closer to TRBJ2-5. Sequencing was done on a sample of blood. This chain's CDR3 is CASSPERLAGFAETQYF. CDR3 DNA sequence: TGCGCCAGCAGCCCCGAGAGACTAGCGGGATTTGCGGAGACCCAGTACTTC.